This T cell receptor (beta chain) was identified in a study of blood T cell repertoires in COVID-19. Overall study: COVID-19 samples from acute and convalescent phases originated in the United States, Italy and Spain. T cells, B-cell-depleted T cells, or PBMCs provided the cDNA or gDNA that served as material.

Germline V gene sequence: CDR1 MDHEN, CDR2 SYDVKM. This CDR3 spans 13 amino acids. V lost 5 bases and J 6 bases, leaving 13 bases between the germline ends. As processed by the authors: Reference gene primer amplification in the assay estimated nucleated cell counts. Clones were sequenced by immunoSEQ multiplex PCR, and TCRdb holds only the in-frame ones, with some missing. That table gives V, J and clone size, and the DNA gave D and trimming. Counted here are more than 200,000 clones, about 91% occurring once; the ten biggest clones make up under 8%. The TCR sequence derives from a woman in her twenties or thirties with COVID-19, enrolled during active disease. Source material: peripheral blood. The chain is built from TRBV28 and TRBJ1-1; D is ambiguous. CDR3: CASSLPRYPEAFF. DNA of the CDR3: TGTGCCAGCAGTCTCCCCCGGTACCCTGAAGCTTTCTTT.